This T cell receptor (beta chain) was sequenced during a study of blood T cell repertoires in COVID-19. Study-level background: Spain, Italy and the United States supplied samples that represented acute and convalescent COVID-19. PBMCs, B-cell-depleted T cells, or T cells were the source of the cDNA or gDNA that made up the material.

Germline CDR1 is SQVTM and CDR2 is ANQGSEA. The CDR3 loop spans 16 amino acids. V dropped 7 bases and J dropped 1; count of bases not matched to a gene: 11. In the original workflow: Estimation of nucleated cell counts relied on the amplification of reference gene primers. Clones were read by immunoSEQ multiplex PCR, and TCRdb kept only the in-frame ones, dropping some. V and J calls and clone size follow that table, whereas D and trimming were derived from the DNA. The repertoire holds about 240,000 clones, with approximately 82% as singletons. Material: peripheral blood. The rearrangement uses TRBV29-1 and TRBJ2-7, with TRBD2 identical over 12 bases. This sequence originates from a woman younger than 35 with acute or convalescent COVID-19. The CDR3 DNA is TGCAGCGCCCGAACCGGGACTAGCGGGCCTTCCTACGAGCAGTACTTC. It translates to CSARTGTSGPSYEQYF.